The next 28 T cell receptor beta chains were all read from a single sample in a study of cytomegalovirus exposure and HLA in healthy donors. Method: immunoSEQ multiplex PCR; TCRdb's copy keeps in-frame clones and lacks some. Seen here are some 200,000 clones, 70% to 85% observed once, and the top ten hold 13%. Sequencing was done on a sample of PBMCs. Receptors originate from a woman between 25 and 40 years old in good health and CMV-seropositive.

J is TRBJ2-7 and V is TRBV6-5; 9 nucleotides align to TRBD2. This CDR3 spans 15 amino acids. With 6 bases clipped from V and 5 bases from J, the junction kept 11 bases outside the gene matches. Germline CDR1 reads MNHEY; CDR2 reads SVGAGI. The CDR3 loop is CASSPLAGGPHEQYF. CDR3 nucleotide sequence: TGTGCCAGCAGCCCGTTGGCGGGAGGGCCCCACGAGCAGTACTTC.

In its sample, this clone was seen a few times. This sample also contains other DNA sequences that code for the same CDR3. V and J are TRBV20-1 and TRBJ2-1; D not resolved. Trimming cost V 3 bases and J 7 bases, with 4 bases left between them. Germline CDR1 reads DFQATT; CDR2 reads SNEGSKA (reference sequence). This CDR3 spans 10 amino acids. The CDR3 reads CSASLNEQFF. As DNA, the CDR3 is TGCAGTGCTAGTCTGAATGAGCAGTTCTTC.

The gene calls are TRBV5-1 and TRBJ2-3, with a weak D call TRBD2 (6 bases). The CDR3 totals 15 residues. Germline V gene sequence: CDR1 SGHRS, CDR2 YFSETQ. The V and J ends lost 0 bases and 1 base respectively, with 9 bases between them. The CDR3 nucleotides read TGCGCCAGCAGCTTGGACATAGCGGGCACAGATACGCAGTATTTT. Translated, it gives CASSLDIAGTDTQYF.

This clone was found once. The V gene is TRBV5-1, the J gene TRBJ1-1; no clear D. Germline-derived CDR1 and CDR2 are SGHRS and YFSETQ. CDR3 size: 14 residues. V lost 2 bases, J lost 0 bases, and 8 bases lay in between. The CDR3 nucleotides are TGCGCCAGCAGCTTACCAGATGTGAACACTGAAGCTTTCTTT. It codes for CASSLPDVNTEAFF. The full variable domain, completed using reference TRBV5-1 and TRBJ1-1, is KAGVTQTPRYLIKTRGQQVTLSCSPISGHRSVSWYQQTPGQGLQFLFEYFSETQRNKGNFPGRFSGRQFSNSRSEMNVSTLELGDSALYLCASSLPDVNTEAFFGQGTRLTVV.

The V call is TRBV11-2, the J call TRBJ2-7; 11 bases match TRBD2. The ends lost 6 bases at V and 4 bases at J; junction bases unmatched: 8. Germline V gives CDR1 SGHAT, CDR2 FQNNGV. The CDR3 is made up of 15 amino acids. CDR3 nucleotide sequence: TGTGCCAGCAGGGGAGGGTCTAGCGGGAGGTACGAGCAGTACTTC. As protein: CASRGGSSGRYEQYF.

V usage is TRBV11-3 and J usage is TRBJ2-7; D remains unclear. Per germline, CDR1 SGHNT and CDR2 YENEEA. Trimming left V 5 bases short and J 3 bases short, with 32 bases between. This CDR3 region has 20 residues. Here the CDR3 DNA reads TGTGCCAGCAGCCCCCTATTGGTCTCAAATAGCCACCAAGATGGCTACGAGCAGTACTTC. It codes for CASSPLLVSNSHQDGYEQYF.

This clone was counted between two and nine times. The chain carries TRBV5-1 and TRBJ1-2, with 10 positions matching TRBD1. Germline trimming cut 4 bases from V and 7 bases from J; bases unmatched to any gene: 10. The CDR3 is 15 residues long. The V gene's germline CDR1 is SGHRS and CDR2 YFSETQ. CDR3 protein: CASSRRDRGLSGYTF. CDR3 nucleotides: TGCGCCAGCAGCCGACGGGACAGGGGACTAAGTGGCTACACCTTC.

CDR3 protein: CASSRYVSNQPQHF. Here the CDR3 DNA reads TGTGCCAGCAGTCGGTATGTTAGCAATCAGCCCCAGCATTTT. The chain recombines TRBV28 with TRBJ1-5; D not certain. The CDR3 sequence is 14 residues long. Germline assignment: CDR1 MDHEN and CDR2 SYDVKM. V lost 5 bases and J lost 0, with 8 bases in between.

The chain joins TRBV5-1 to TRBJ2-5; tentative D call: TRBD1 (6 bases). Germline V gene data show CDR1 as SGHRS and CDR2 as YFSETQ. The CDR3 covers 12 residues. The ends were cut back, 3 bases at V and 3 bases at J, with 6 bases in the middle. CDR3 sequence: CASSWTEETQYF. In DNA form, the CDR3 reads TGCGCCAGCAGCTGGACAGAAGAGACCCAGTACTTC.

The rearrangement joins TRBV5-1 to TRBJ2-1, with D hard to call. Germline CDR1 and CDR2: SGHRS and YFSETQ. The CDR3 sequence is 15 residues long. Deletions cut 4 bases from V and 6 bases from J, with 17 bases between. The CDR3 sequence: CASSPRFFTVNEQFF. Here the CDR3 DNA reads TGCGCCAGCAGCCCACGGTTTTTCACCGTCAATGAGCAGTTCTTC. The full variable domain, completed using reference TRBV5-1 and TRBJ2-1, is KAGVTQTPRYLIKTRGQQVTLSCSPISGHRSVSWYQQTPGQGLQFLFEYFSETQRNKGNFPGRFSGRQFSNSRSEMNVSTLELGDSALYLCASSPRFFTVNEQFFGPGTRLTVL.

This chain connects TRBV4-2 to TRBJ2-5, with D possibly TRBD2 on 5 matching bases. The germline V gene has CDR1 LGHNA and CDR2 YNFKEQ. The CDR3 loop spans 14 amino acids. Trimming removed 0 bases at V and 5 bases at J, with 10 bases between. The CDR3 region is CASSQERGRETQYF. The CDR3 DNA sequence: TGTGCCAGCAGCCAAGAACGGGGTCGGGAGACCCAGTACTTC.

The genes are TRBV27 and TRBJ2-5; D may be TRBD2 (5 bases). CDR1 is MNHEY, CDR2 SMNVEV, per germline (reference sequence). Trimming shortened V by 6 bases and J by 0 bases, and 8 bases separated the two germline ends. The CDR3 is made up of 13 amino acids. This CDR3 is CASSPGYQETQYF. CDR3 bases: TGTGCCAGCAGCCCGGGGTACCAAGAGACCCAGTACTTC.

The V call is TRBV4-1, the J call TRBJ2-7, with a possible D match to TRBD1 (5 bases). Germline-derived CDR1 and CDR2 are MGHRA and YSYEKL. Trimming stripped 1 base from V and 2 bases from J, with 6 bases between. This CDR3 has 13 amino acids. The CDR3 protein is CASSQGGAYEQYF. Here the CDR3 DNA reads TGCGCCAGCAGCCAAGGGGGCGCCTACGAGCAGTACTTC.

The rearrangement links TRBV29-1 to TRBJ1-2, with 8 bases lining up with TRBD1. The V segment lost 6 bases and the J segment 4 bases; nucleotides outside the gene matches: 16. The CDR3 loop spans 16 amino acids. CDR1 and CDR2 (germline): SQVTM, ANQGSEA. Here the CDR3 reads CSVTIQGVLAGYGYTF. The DNA of the CDR3 is TGCAGCGTAACAATACAGGGGGTTCTTGCAGGCTATGGCTACACCTTC.

This sequence joins TRBV19 and TRBJ2-7; unclear D gene. Trimming removed 8 bases at V and 0 bases at J, with 11 bases between. CDR1 and CDR2 from the germline V gene are LNHDA and SQIVND (reference sequence). This CDR3 contains 13 residues. CDR3 sequence: CASSERSSYEQYF. The CDR3 DNA sequence: TGTGCCAGTTCTGAACGGAGCTCCTACGAGCAGTACTTC.

The rearrangement links TRBV27 to TRBJ1-2; D gene unclear. The CDR3 is 11 amino acids. Germline CDR1 MNHEY, CDR2 SMNVEV (reference sequence). Between the trimmed V and J ends, which lost 4 bases and 6 bases, there was a span of 6 bases. The CDR3 DNA reads as TGTGCCAGCAGTTCCCCCGATGGCTACACCTTC. Residues: CASSSPDGYTF.

The V and J genes are TRBV5-6 and TRBJ1-2; 9 bases align to TRBD1. CDR3 size: 17 residues. V lost 0 bases, J lost 6 bases, and 12 bases stayed unmatched. Per the germline V gene, CDR1 is SGHDT and CDR2 is YYEEEE. The CDR3 spells CASSLAGTGWIGDGYTF. CDR3 DNA: TGTGCCAGCAGCTTGGCCGGGACAGGGTGGATCGGTGATGGCTACACCTTC.

The V and J genes are TRBV9 and TRBJ1-2; TRBD1 is a possible D gene (5 bases). The CDR3 spans 14 residues. CDR1 SGDLS and CDR2 YYNGEE come from the germline V gene. Trimming removed 2 bases from V and 8 bases from J, with 16 bases in between. CDR3 nucleotides: TGTGCCAGCAGCGTGACGGGCTTTAGGGGAGGCTACACCTTC. This encodes CASSVTGFRGGYTF.

The J gene is TRBJ2-7, the V gene TRBV6-5; D is perhaps TRBD1 (6 bases). Germline V gene data show CDR1 as MNHEY and CDR2 as SVGAGI. The CDR3 extends over 13 amino acids. Trimming cost V 8 bases and J 7 bases, with 18 bases left between them. Here the CDR3 reads CASGSTGLREQYF. The CDR3 bases are TGTGCCAGCGGATCAACAGGGTTAAGGGAGCAGTACTTC.

The chain couples TRBV5-1 to TRBJ2-2; D possibly corresponds to TRBD2 (7 bases). CDR1 and CDR2 from the germline V gene are SGHRS and YFSETQ. This CDR3 region has 16 residues. Between the trimmed V and J ends, which lost 0 bases and 1 base, there was a span of 10 bases. In DNA, the CDR3 is TGCGCCAGCAGCTTGGCCGGGGGGCAGAACACCGGGGAGCTGTTTTTT. Encoded protein: CASSLAGGQNTGELFF. The complete variable domain, with remaining parts taken from reference TRBV5-1 and TRBJ2-2, reads KAGVTQTPRYLIKTRGQQVTLSCSPISGHRSVSWYQQTPGQGLQFLFEYFSETQRNKGNFPGRFSGRQFSNSRSEMNVSTLELGDSALYLCASSLAGGQNTGELFFGEGSRLTVL.

J is TRBJ1-1 and V is TRBV2; TRBD1 might be the D (6 bases). This CDR3 spans 16 amino acids. Deletions cut 6 bases from V and 0 bases from J, with 17 bases between. Germline CDR1 reads SNHLY; CDR2 reads FYNNEI. This CDR3 is CASRGGAVWVNTEAFF. The CDR3 DNA follows: TGTGCCAGCAGGGGGGGGGCAGTATGGGTGAACACTGAAGCTTTCTTT.

A few counts support this clone. The gene calls are TRBV30 and TRBJ1-5, with D perhaps matching TRBD1 (6 bases). CDR3 length: 15 residues. V gave up 0 bases and J gave up 2 bases, with 11 bases separating them. Looked up from germline, CDR1 is GTSNPN and CDR2 is SVGIG (reference sequence). The CDR3 loop is CAWSVPGEGNQPQHF. DNA of the CDR3: TGTGCCTGGAGTGTACCAGGGGAAGGCAATCAGCCCCAGCATTTT. Full variable domain (missing parts from reference TRBV30 and TRBJ1-5): SQTIHQWPATLVQPVGSPLSLECTVEGTSNPNLYWYRQAAGRGLQLLFYSVGIGQISSEVPQNLSASRPQDRQFILSSKKLLLSDSGFYLCAWSVPGEGNQPQHFGDGTRLSIL.

The chain's CDR3 is CSASPGVLSETQYF. The CDR3 region has the DNA TGCAGCGCCTCCCCAGGGGTCCTCTCAGAGACCCAGTACTTC. This sequence joins TRBV29-1 and TRBJ2-5; maybe TRBD1 (6 bases). V was clipped by 7 bases and J by 4 bases, with 19 bases between them. Germline lookup yields CDR1 SQVTM and CDR2 ANQGSEA. The CDR3 has 14 amino acids.

The rearrangement links TRBV6-5 to TRBJ1-1, with a weak D call TRBD1 (5 bases). Germline loops: CDR1 MNHEY, CDR2 SVGAGI. This CDR3 region has 15 residues. V lost 3 bases and J 0 bases, leaving 11 bases between the germline ends. CDR3 in amino acids: CASSYAGVLNTEAFF. The DNA for the CDR3 is TGTGCCAGCAGTTATGCGGGGGTGCTGAACACTGAAGCTTTCTTT.

The rearrangement links TRBV28 to TRBJ2-3; tentative D call: TRBD2 (5 bases). CDR1 is MDHEN, CDR2 SYDVKM, per germline. The CDR3 has 15 amino acids. With 3 bases removed from V and 2 bases from J, the gap between germline ends came to 12 bases. The CDR3 loop is CASSFSSGFTDTQYF. As DNA, the CDR3 is TGTGCCAGCAGTTTCTCCAGCGGTTTCACAGATACGCAGTATTTT.

The chain couples TRBV9 to TRBJ2-7; 8 positions agree with TRBD2. Trimming cost V 3 bases and J 6 bases; bases outside gene matches: 11. The CDR3 runs to 15 residues. Germline V gene data show CDR1 as SGDLS and CDR2 as YYNGEE. The CDR3: CASSATISGMGEQYF. CDR3 bases: TGTGCCAGCAGCGCCACCATTAGCGGGATGGGCGAGCAGTACTTC.

The chain combines TRBV4-1 with TRBJ2-7; possibly TRBD2 for D (5 bases). V was trimmed by 0 bases and J by 3 bases, leaving 9 bases between them. The CDR3 runs 14 residues. The germline gives CDR1 MGHRA, CDR2 YSYEKL. The CDR3 bases are TGCGCCAGCAGCCAAGATTGGGAGCGCTACGAGCAGTACTTC. This translates into CASSQDWERYEQYF.

The chain's CDR3 is CASSHRQGHGYTF. CDR3 coding DNA: TGTGCCAGCAGTCACCGACAGGGCCATGGCTACACCTTC. The chain combines TRBV27 with TRBJ1-2; 7 bases agree with TRBD1. Germline CDR1 is MNHEY and CDR2 is SMNVEV (reference sequence). The CDR3 has 13 residues. J lost 6 bases, V lost 5 bases, and 6 bases had no gene match.